These 10 T cell receptor beta chains were sequenced from one sample in a study of cytomegalovirus exposure and HLA in healthy donors (TCRdb year 2017). To prepare the library, the immunoSEQ multiplex PCR assay was applied. Entries here come from immuneACCESS through TCRdb and include only in-frame sequences with V and J called. Some clones fail to appear in such tables; in the studies checked, an unresolved V gene covers under half of the shortfall, and the cause of the remainder is unknown. A total of some 98,000 clones appear in this sample, roughly 89% of them only once. Roughly 3.9% of the sample is in the top ten clones. Sequencing input: PBMCs. The source is a woman aged 30 to 39 in good health and CMV-seronegative.

The chain links TRBV2 to TRBJ1-2; D is undetermined. Germline values: CDR1 SNHLY, CDR2 FYNNEI. Trimming took off 1 base at V and 1 base at J, with 10 bases between the two ends. The CDR3 is 15 residues long. Here the CDR3 DNA reads TGTGCCAGCAGTGAAGGGATGGGCCGTAACTATGGCTACACCTTC. Translation: CASSEGMGRNYGYTF. The full variable domain, completed using reference TRBV2 and TRBJ1-2, is EPEVTQTPSHQVTQMGQEVILRCVPISNHLYFYWYRQILGQKVEFLVSFYNNEISEKSEIFDDQFSVERPDGSNFTLKIRSTKLEDSAMYFCASSEGMGRNYGYTFGSGTRLTVV.

This clone was observed a single time. The rearrangement uses TRBV28 and TRBJ2-1; D perhaps matches TRBD2 (5 bases). The CDR3 contains 12 residues. CDR1 is MDHEN and CDR2 is SYDVKM in the germline V gene. Trimming stripped 5 bases from V and 7 bases from J, with 9 bases between. CDR3 sequence: CASSLGENEQFF. The CDR3 DNA reads TGTGCCAGCAGTCTCGGGGAGAATGAGCAGTTCTTC.

In nucleotides, the CDR3 is TGTGCCATCAGTGAAGGCCCTAGCGGGAGAGTCCGAACCGGGGAGCTGTTTTTT. Amino acid sequence: CAISEGPSGRVRTGELFF. The chain employs TRBV10-3 and TRBJ2-2; TRBD2 matches 10 bases. Germline assignment: CDR1 ENHRY and CDR2 SYGVKD. V was pared by 3 bases and J by 5 bases, with 12 bases of the junction left unmatched. This CDR3 region has 18 residues.

The rearrangement uses TRBV6-1 and TRBJ2-5; D remains unclear. The germline V and J ends were trimmed by 2 bases and 5 bases, with 9 bases remaining between them. This CDR3 comprises 13 residues. Germline V lookup: CDR1 MNHNS, CDR2 SASEGT. CDR3 nucleotide sequence: TGTGCCAGCAGTGAACCGGGTTGGGAGACCCAGTACTTC. Translated: CASSEPGWETQYF.

The V call is TRBV10-3, the J call TRBJ2-7; D perhaps matches TRBD1 (6 bases). The CDR3 sequence is 12 residues long. The V end lost 10 bases, the J end lost 2 bases, and 12 bases lay between the germline ends. The germline gives CDR1 ENHRY, CDR2 SYGVKD. The CDR3 DNA reads TGTGCCACCCAGACAGGAACCTACGAGCAGTACTTC. Amino acids: CATQTGTYEQYF.

The rearrangement joins TRBV23-1 to TRBJ1-5, with 8 positions matching TRBD1. TRBV23-1 belongs to the ORF category, with a function that is uncertain. Unmatched junction bases numbered 3, after V lost 1 base and J lost 4 bases. CDR3 size: 15 residues. The CDR3 DNA reads as TGCGCCAGCAGTCAATGGCAGGGGGCTAATCAGCCCCAGCATTTT. It is translated as CASSQWQGANQPQHF.

This sequence joins TRBV5-4 and TRBJ2-3; 10 nucleotides line up with TRBD2. The germline CDR1 and CDR2 sequences are SGHNT and YYREEE (reference sequence). The junction had 11 bases not matched to a gene; V was cut back by 1 base and J by 6 bases. CDR3 size: 17 residues. The chain's CDR3 is CASSLHLTSGAGDTQYF. Written as DNA, the CDR3 is TGTGCCAGCAGCTTGCATCTAACTAGCGGGGCTGGGGATACGCAGTATTTT.

The chain joins TRBV2 to TRBJ2-2, with 9 bases that match TRBD2. The CDR3 loop spans 17 amino acids. The V gene's germline CDR1 is SNHLY and CDR2 FYNNEI. Trimming took 2 bases from V and 7 from J; bases not matched to a gene: 11. The CDR3 DNA reads TGTGCCAGCAGTGAATTATACGCGGGGGGGCCGAACGGGGAGCTGTTTTTT. The encoded protein is CASSELYAGGPNGELFF.

Note on this clone: This CDR3 is also generated by other DNA sequences in the sample. This sequence joins TRBV27 and TRBJ2-6, with D possibly TRBD1 on 6 matching bases. The CDR3 spans 16 residues. CDR1 is MNHEY, CDR2 SMNVEV, per germline (reference sequence). Trimming took 6 bases from V and 4 from J, leaving 16 bases between them. The CDR3 sequence: CASSFNSGAGANVLTF. As DNA, the CDR3 is TGTGCCAGCAGCTTCAACTCAGGGGCAGGGGCCAACGTCCTGACTTTC.

J is TRBJ1-5 and V is TRBV28, with 7 bases matching TRBD1. Per germline, CDR1 MDHEN and CDR2 SYDVKM. The length of the CDR3 is 18 residues. Unmatched junction bases numbered 15, after V lost 6 bases and J lost 1 base. In DNA form, the CDR3 reads TGTGCCAGCAGGGAGGGGGCGATAGGTATAGCCAGCAATCAGCCCCAGCATTTT. It yields the protein CASREGAIGIASNQPQHF.